A selection of T cell receptor beta chains follows, all from one sample in a study of T-cell memory formation after mild COVID-19. One entry per CDR3 protein, called by TCRdb with MiXCR from the 5' RACE reads. The table has a few hundred thousand distinct CDR3 sequences, roughly an eighth seen once; the top ten hold roughly 22%. Sequencing input: PBMCs or a T cell subset sorted from them (not recorded which). Receptors originate from a man aged 18 to 29 who had mild COVID-19 (a few samples of this study predate the infection). Cell type and time point are not known. CDR3s include the opening cysteine and the closing phenylalanine or tryptophan. Each record gives: clone size, V gene, J gene, D gene, CDR3 DNA, CDR3 protein. A D gene is named only where the DNA matches it firmly. Rows give clone size only sometimes, using once, few, many, or a class for an expanded clone.

>few|TRBV20-1|TRBJ1-1|-
TGCAGTGCTAGAGATTGGGTAAACTCGGAAGCTTTCTTT
CSARDWVNSEAFF
>few|TRBV7-6|TRBJ1-4|-
TGTGCCAGCAGCCCAGGACAGCTTAATGAAAAACTGTTTTTT
CASSPGQLNEKLFF
>-|TRBV5-1|TRBJ2-3|-
TGCGCCAGCAGCTTCCGGACTTACTCTAGCACAGATACGCAGTATTTT
CASSFRTYSSTDTQYF
>few|TRBV7-9|TRBJ2-3|-
TGTGCCAGCATCCTAAGCCGGAGGGGCGGTACAGATACGCAGTATTTT
CASILSRRGGTDTQYF
>-|TRBV30|TRBJ1-6|-
TGTGCCTGGAGACTAGATTCACCCCTCCACTTT
CAWRLDSPLHF
>-|TRBV11-1|TRBJ2-5|TRBD1
TGTGCCAGCAGCTTAGCACCGGGACAGCAAGAGACCCAGTACTTC
CASSLAPGQQETQYF
>-|TRBV29-1|TRBJ2-5|-
TGCAGCGTTAAGCTAGCCGGCGAGACCCAGTACTTC
CSVKLAGETQYF
>-|TRBV12-3/TRBV12-4|TRBJ1-5|-
TGTGCCAGCAGTTTAGTTCGCAGGGGAGTACGTAACGGCAATCAGCCCCAGCATTTT
CASSLVRRGVRNGNQPQHF
>many|TRBV7-2|TRBJ2-1|-
TGTGCCAGCAGCTTAGACTTGGACAATGAGCAGTTCTTC
CASSLDLDNEQFF
>-|TRBV4-1|TRBJ2-5|-
TGCGCCAGCAGCCAAGCTATAGGTCGGACCCAGTACTTC
CASSQAIGRTQYF
>many|TRBV5-1|TRBJ1-4|TRBD1
TGCGCCAGCAGCAAGGGGGCCTCTAATGAAAAACTGTTTTTT
CASSKGASNEKLFF
>few|TRBV5-6|TRBJ2-1|-
TGTGCCAGCAGCTGGGGGGGGCGCTACAATGAGCAGTTCTTC
CASSWGGRYNEQFF
>-|TRBV7-9|TRBJ1-2|-
TGTGCCAGCAGCTTAGCAGGGGGGACCTATGGCTACACCTTC
CASSLAGGTYGYTF
>few|TRBV9|TRBJ1-2|-
TGTGCCAGCAGCGTAGCCCCGGTGGGCTATGGCTACACCTTC
CASSVAPVGYGYTF
>few|TRBV7-9|TRBJ1-2|TRBD1
TGTGCCAGCAGGTGGACAGGGGAAAACGGCTACACCTTC
CASRWTGENGYTF
>few|TRBV7-2|TRBJ2-3|TRBD2
TGCGCCAGCAGCCTGTACGGGGGACTAGCGGGGGTCACAGATACGCAGTATTTT
CASSLYGGLAGVTDTQYF
>-|TRBV30|TRBJ1-2|-
TGTGCCTGGACCAAACGGCGTGGGTTCGGCTACACCTTC
CAWTKRRGFGYTF
>few|TRBV18|TRBJ2-2|-
TGTGCCAGCTCACCAAGCTATGGTACCGGGGAGCTGTTTTTT
CASSPSYGTGELFF